Presented here are 28 T cell receptor beta chains from one specimen sequenced in a study of CD8+ T cells in alopecia areata. Following RNA extraction, reverse transcription yielded cDNA that acted as the sequencing template. Sequencing used immunoSEQ multiplex PCR; TCRdb keeps in-frame clones, though not all of them. The top ten hold 1% of the sample, which has fewer than 250,000 clones, roughly 60% seen once. Specified treatment: oral pan-JAK inhibitor, 5-10 mg twice daily. Sample: CD4+ T cells sorted from blood, taken at week 24, from a patient treated with tofacitinib. These receptor sequences come from a human donor with alopecia areata.

The chain is built from TRBV7-9 and TRBJ1-2; D is ambiguous. Between the trimmed V and J ends, which lost 2 bases and 7 bases, there was a span of 20 bases. The germline V gene has CDR1 SEHNR and CDR2 FQNEAQ (reference sequence). CDR3 length equals 16 residues. CDR3 amino acids: CASSLSRSLETRGYTF. CDR3 DNA: TGTGCCAGCAGCTTATCTCGTTCACTCGAAACCCGTGGCTACACCTTC.

This sequence joins TRBV6-1 and TRBJ1-5; no definite D call. Trimming cost V 1 base and J 7 bases, with 17 bases left between them. Germline loops: CDR1 MNHNS, CDR2 SASEGT. This CDR3 has 16 residues. The CDR3 DNA reads as TGTGCCAGCAGTGAAGAGGTAGTCAGGCGGAACCAGCCCCAGCATTTT. It codes for CASSEEVVRRNQPQHF.

This clone was found once. The rearrangement joins TRBV7-2 to TRBJ1-2; D is unclear. Germline V gene data show CDR1 as SGHTA and CDR2 as FQGNSA. The CDR3 contains 15 residues. With 5 bases removed from V and 5 bases from J, the gap between germline ends came to 18 bases. The CDR3 protein is CASSSRETTFYGYTF. For the CDR3, the DNA is TGTGCCAGCAGCAGTCGTGAGACAACGTTTTATGGCTACACCTTC. Full variable domain (missing parts from reference TRBV7-2 and TRBJ1-2): GAGVSQSPSNKVTEKGKDVELRCDPISGHTALYWYRQSLGQGLEFLIYFQGNSAPDKSGLPSDRFSAERTGGSVSTLTIQRTQQEDSAVYLCASSSRETTFYGYTFGSGTRLTVV.

This clone has more than one count but fewer than ten. The rearrangement joins TRBV9 to TRBJ2-7; D is possibly TRBD1 or TRBD2 (5 bases each). This CDR3 contains 16 residues. Germline CDR1 SGDLS, CDR2 YYNGEE. V lost 0 bases and J 0 bases, leaving 13 bases between the germline ends. The CDR3 reads CASSVGSGRNSYEQYF. The CDR3 DNA reads TGTGCCAGCAGCGTAGGGTCGGGGCGGAACTCCTACGAGCAGTACTTC.

V usage is TRBV5-1 and J usage is TRBJ2-2, with 10 bases fitting TRBD2. V trimming: 3 bases; J trimming: 4 bases; junction bases outside the gene matches: 3. Germline V lookup: CDR1 SGHRS, CDR2 YFSETQ. The CDR3 has 15 residues. CDR3 sequence reads: CASSSSGGGTGELFF. The CDR3 DNA sequence: TGCGCCAGCAGCTCTAGCGGGGGAGGCACCGGGGAGCTGTTTTTT.

The gene calls are TRBV5-1 and TRBJ2-2, with D possibly matching TRBD2 (6 bases). CDR3 length equals 18 residues. V was pared by 4 bases and J by 0 bases, with 19 bases between. Germline assignment: CDR1 SGHRS and CDR2 YFSETQ. CDR3 DNA sequence: TGCGCCAGCAGCACACCCAGTAGCGGCCCTACGAACACCGGGGAGCTGTTTTTT. Encoded protein: CASSTPSSGPTNTGELFF.

The chain has TRBV9 and TRBJ1-6, with 8 bases that match TRBD1. This CDR3 is built from 14 residues. Germline-derived CDR1 and CDR2 are SGDLS and YYNGEE. The ends lost 4 bases at V and 6 bases at J; junction bases unmatched: 3. The chain's CDR3 is CASSFGQGNSPLHF. In DNA form, the CDR3 reads TGTGCCAGCAGCTTCGGACAGGGTAATTCACCCCTCCACTTT.

The rearrangement joins TRBV4-3 to TRBJ1-2; 9 bases are a match to TRBD1. Unmatched junction bases numbered 2, after V lost 0 bases and J lost 0 bases. CDR1 is LGHNA and CDR2 is YSLEER in the germline V gene. This CDR3 has 16 amino acids. Here the CDR3 reads CASSQEGQGANYGYTF. CDR3 in DNA: TGCGCCAGCAGCCAAGAGGGACAGGGAGCTAACTATGGCTACACCTTC.

V is TRBV29-1 and J is TRBJ1-2; D gene ambiguous. The germline CDR1 and CDR2 sequences are SQVTM and ANQGSEA. Between the trimmed V and J ends, which lost 4 bases and 7 bases, there was a span of 16 bases. The CDR3 has 13 residues. For the CDR3, the DNA is TGCAGCGTTGTCCAGACTCCTAGCCTTGGCTACACCTTC. This codes for CSVVQTPSLGYTF. The variable domain in full, with the rest retrieved from reference TRBV29-1 and TRBJ1-2, is SAVISQKPSRDICQRGTSLTIQCQVDSQVTMMFWYRQQPGQSLTLIATANQGSEATYESGFVIDKFPISRPNLTFSTLTVSNMSPEDSSIYLCSVVQTPSLGYTFGSGTRLTVV.

CDR3 in DNA: TGTGCCAGCAGCTTAGTGTCTAATGAAGCTTTCTTT. This translates into CASSLVSNEAFF. V is TRBV11-3 and J is TRBJ1-1; D is uncertain. The CDR3 consists of 12 residues. Per the germline V gene, CDR1 is SGHNT and CDR2 is YENEEA. Trimming cost V 1 base and J 7 bases, with 7 bases left between them.

V usage is TRBV27 and J usage is TRBJ1-1; no clear D gene. Germline-derived CDR1 and CDR2 are MNHEY and SMNVEV (reference sequence). The ends were cut back, 3 bases at V and 1 base at J, with 9 bases in the middle. The CDR3 covers 14 residues. The CDR3 bases are TGTGCCAGCAGTTTGAACCTCAAGAACACTGAAGCTTTCTTT. This translates into CASSLNLKNTEAFF.

A few counts support this clone. The CDR3 DNA sequence: TGTGCCAGCAGGGACCTCTCGTCGCGGGAGCAGTTCTTC. Amino acids: CASRDLSSREQFF. The chain is built from TRBV2 and TRBJ2-1; no clear D. CDR3 length: 13 residues. Germline values: CDR1 SNHLY, CDR2 FYNNEI. The ends were cut back, 6 bases at V and 10 bases at J, with 16 bases in the middle.

The rearrangement uses TRBV30 and TRBJ2-2, with 9 bases matching TRBD1. The junction had 8 bases not matched to a gene; V was cut back by 1 base and J by 5 bases. Germline assignment: CDR1 GTSNPN and CDR2 SVGIG (reference sequence). This CDR3 region has 16 residues. The CDR3 DNA reads TGTGCCTGGAGTGACCCGGGACAGGGCTTTACCGGGGAGCTGTTTTTT. Translating gives CAWSDPGQGFTGELFF.

The rearrangement joins TRBV5-1 to TRBJ2-1; 10 bases map to TRBD2. The junction had 15 bases not matched to a gene; V was cut back by 4 bases and J by 8 bases. CDR3 size: 17 residues. Germline CDR1 SGHRS, CDR2 YFSETQ. DNA for the CDR3: TGCGCCAGCAGCCGAAATTTAGCGGGGGGCCCTCCGGATGAGCAGTTCTTC. Translating gives CASSRNLAGGPPDEQFF.

V usage is TRBV4-3 and J usage is TRBJ2-1; D is unresolved. V dropped 0 bases and J dropped 6 bases, with 3 bases sitting between them. Germline V gene sequence: CDR1 LGHNA, CDR2 YSLEER. The CDR3 has 12 amino acids. CDR3 protein: CASSQDPNEQFF. CDR3 sequence (DNA): TGCGCCAGCAGCCAAGATCCCAATGAGCAGTTCTTC.

V usage is TRBV18 and J usage is TRBJ2-3; the match to TRBD1 covers 7 bases. CDR1 and CDR2 from the germline V gene are KGHSH and LQKENI. The CDR3 runs to 16 residues. V trimming: 0 bases; J trimming: 4 bases; junction bases outside the gene matches: 7. The CDR3 protein is CASSPPGQRISDTQYF. Written as DNA, the CDR3 is TGTGCCAGCTCACCACCGGGACAGAGAATCTCAGATACGCAGTATTTT.

The chain carries TRBV6-1 and TRBJ2-1; tentatively, D is TRBD1 or TRBD2 (5 bases each). The CDR3 loop spans 13 amino acids. Germline V CDR1 and CDR2: MNHNS, SASEGT. V was pared by 8 bases and J by 7 bases, with 15 bases between. The DNA of the CDR3 is TGTGCCAGCCTAGGACTGGGGGTAAATGAGCAGTTCTTC. Encoded protein: CASLGLGVNEQFF.

The chain carries TRBV18 and TRBJ2-1, with TRBD2 matching over 7 bases. Germline V gene sequence: CDR1 KGHSH, CDR2 LQKENI. The CDR3 consists of 13 residues. V dropped 4 bases and J dropped 10; count of bases not matched to a gene: 7. The CDR3 sequence: CASSHPAGNEQFF. As DNA, the CDR3 is TGTGCCAGCTCACACCCAGCGGGGAACGAGCAGTTCTTC.

The gene calls are TRBV6-6 and TRBJ2-7; D might be TRBD2 (6 bases). Trimming removed 6 bases at V and 3 bases at J, with 12 bases between. CDR1 is MNHNY, CDR2 SVGAGI, per germline (reference sequence). This CDR3 contains 13 residues. CDR3 sequence: CASRKGLHYEQYF. The CDR3 coding sequence is TGTGCCAGCAGGAAGGGACTGCACTACGAGCAGTACTTC.

This chain uses TRBV29-1 with TRBJ2-3; D call uncertain. Germline V gene sequence: CDR1 SQVTM, CDR2 ANQGSEA. The CDR3 has 12 amino acids. V dropped 2 bases and J dropped 2 bases, with 5 bases sitting between them. CDR3: CSVEQHTDTQYF. The DNA for the CDR3 is TGCAGCGTTGAACAGCACACAGATACGCAGTATTTT.

The chain carries TRBV27 and TRBJ2-7, with a weak D call TRBD2 (6 bases). V lost 3 bases and J 3 bases, leaving 12 bases between the germline ends. CDR3 length equals 14 residues. Germline V gene sequence: CDR1 MNHEY, CDR2 SMNVEV (reference sequence). The CDR3 here is CASSLSRGLYEQYF. CDR3 DNA: TGTGCCAGCAGTTTGAGTAGGGGACTCTACGAGCAGTACTTC.

This clone was observed a few times. The chain combines TRBV7-3 with TRBJ1-5, with 7 bases identical to TRBD1. Germline V lookup: CDR1 SGHTA, CDR2 FQGTGA. J gave up 5 bases and V 8 bases, and 6 bases lay outside the gene matches. CDR3 length: 13 amino acids. CDR3 amino acids: CASAGDRDQPQHF. CDR3 nucleotides: TGTGCCAGCGCAGGGGACAGAGATCAGCCCCAGCATTTT.

The chain employs TRBV2 and TRBJ2-7, with D possibly being TRBD1 (6 bases). This CDR3 is built from 13 residues. The V gene lost 5 bases and the J gene lost 2 bases, with 10 bases spanning the gap. Germline CDR1 SNHLY, CDR2 FYNNEI. The CDR3: CASSLDRTYEQYF. The CDR3, as DNA: TGTGCCAGCAGTCTTGACAGGACCTACGAGCAGTACTTC.

The rearrangement links TRBV7-8 to TRBJ2-3; 10 bases map to TRBD2. With 3 bases clipped from V and 4 bases from J, the junction kept 4 bases outside the gene matches. The CDR3 consists of 15 residues. The germline CDR1 and CDR2 sequences are SGHVS and FQNEAQ. CDR3 sequence (DNA): TGTGCCAGCAGCTTTTCTAGCGGGGGCTCAGATACGCAGTATTTT. Its protein product is CASSFSSGGSDTQYF.

The rearrangement joins TRBV29-1 to TRBJ2-5; D is unclear. V dropped 0 bases and J dropped 5 bases, with 10 bases sitting between them. CDR1 is SQVTM, CDR2 ANQGSEA, per germline. This CDR3 is built from 13 residues. The CDR3 reads CSVEDTARETQYF. For the CDR3, the DNA is TGCAGCGTTGAAGATACAGCTAGGGAGACCCAGTACTTC.

The V gene is TRBV4-1, the J gene TRBJ2-7, with 7 bases that match TRBD1. Per the germline V gene, CDR1 is MGHRA and CDR2 is YSYEKL. With V trimmed by 1 base and J by 4 bases, 7 bases remained unmatched. This CDR3 region has 15 residues. CDR3 sequence (DNA): TGCGCCAGCAGCCAAGGAGTACAGGGGAAGTACGAGCAGTACTTC. This gives the protein CASSQGVQGKYEQYF.

The table lists this clone with a few counts. The rearrangement links TRBV14 to TRBJ2-6; the match to TRBD1 covers 8 bases. There are 18 residues in the CDR3. Germline lookup yields CDR1 SGHDN and CDR2 FVKESK. V gave up 4 bases and J gave up 0 bases; unmatched junction bases: 8. The CDR3, as DNA: TGTGCCAGCAGCCCAGTAGGACAGGGTCTCTCTGGGGCCAACGTCCTGACTTTC. This sequence encodes CASSPVGQGLSGANVLTF.

The rearrangement joins TRBV4-3 to TRBJ2-1; 11 bases fit TRBD1. This CDR3 spans 17 amino acids. The V and J ends lost 3 bases and 3 bases, in that order; junction bases with no gene match: 7. Germline CDR1 reads LGHNA; CDR2 reads YSLEER. The CDR3 nucleotides read TGCGCCAGCAGCCACCACTCCGGGACAGGGGGCTACAATGAGCAGTTCTTC. This encodes CASSHHSGTGGYNEQFF.